The source of this TCR beta chain is a study of cytomegalovirus exposure and HLA in healthy donors. Clones were sequenced by immunoSEQ multiplex PCR, and TCRdb holds only the in-frame ones, with some missing. Of more than 95,000 clones listed, 70% to 90% are singletons. Germline assignment: CDR1 ENHRY and CDR2 SYGVKD. Trimming stripped 6 bases from V and 4 bases from J, with 12 bases between. The CDR3 loop spans 13 amino acids. The chain has TRBV10-3 and TRBJ1-2; D remains ambiguous. This sequence originates from a man younger than 30 in good health and CMV-seropositive. Source material: PBMCs. The CDR3 reads CAISADLPYGYTF. In DNA, the CDR3 is TGTGCCATCAGCGCGGACTTACCCTATGGCTACACCTTC.